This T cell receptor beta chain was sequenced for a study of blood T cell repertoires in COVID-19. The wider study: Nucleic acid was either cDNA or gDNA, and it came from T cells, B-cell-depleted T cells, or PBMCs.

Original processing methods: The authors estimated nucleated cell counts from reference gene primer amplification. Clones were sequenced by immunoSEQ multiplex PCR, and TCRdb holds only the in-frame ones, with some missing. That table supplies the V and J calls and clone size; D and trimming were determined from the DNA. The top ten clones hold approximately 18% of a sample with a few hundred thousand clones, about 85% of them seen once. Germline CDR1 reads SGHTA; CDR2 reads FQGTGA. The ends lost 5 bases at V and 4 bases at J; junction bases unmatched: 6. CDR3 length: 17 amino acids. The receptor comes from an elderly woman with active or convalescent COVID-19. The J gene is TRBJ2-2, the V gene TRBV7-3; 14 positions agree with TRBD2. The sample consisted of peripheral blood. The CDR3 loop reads CASSRPGLAGVTGELFF. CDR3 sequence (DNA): TGTGCCAGCAGCAGACCGGGACTAGCGGGAGTCACCGGGGAGCTGTTTTTT.